One and the same sample provided the 30 T cell receptor beta chains below, sequenced in a study of T cells in Graves' hyperthyroidism and ophthalmopathy (dated by TCRdb to about 2019). Libraries were made using multiplex PCR. The sequencer listed for this sample is Illumina HiSeq 2000. Amplification of TCR beta CDR3 regions was carried out from RNA transcripts. The TCR CDR3 was subjected to a first round of RT-PCR using the HTBI primer set and the Qiagen OneStep RT-PCR kit. TCRdb trimmed public reads at Q25 via fastp, called clones via MiXCR and kept in-frame beta chains. Entries are consolidated by CDR3 protein sequence, retaining the most common genes and DNA. This sample comprises 750,000 to 900,000 distinct CDR3 sequences, roughly 40% of them detected only once. Approximately 8.7% of the sample lies in the top ten. The sequencing input was blood. The source of these receptors is a man aged 18 to 35 with Graves' hyperthyroidism.

This clonotype was seen ten or more times. This chain connects TRBV7-6 to TRBJ1-5; maybe TRBD1 (5 bases). Trimming stripped 1 base from V and 6 bases from J, with 13 bases between. Germline assignment: CDR1 SGHVS and CDR2 FNYEAQ. There are 15 residues in the CDR3. CDR3 coding DNA: TGTGCCAGCAGCTTAGGGTTTGGGGGACCTCAGCCCCAGCATTTT. Translation: CASSLGFGGPQPQHF.

This clonotype has more than one count but fewer than ten. This chain connects TRBV20-1 to TRBJ1-6, with a weak D call TRBD1 (5 bases). Per germline, CDR1 DFQATT and CDR2 SNEGSKA (reference sequence). The CDR3 covers 17 residues. Deletions cut 1 base from V and 0 bases from J, with 13 bases between. DNA for the CDR3: TGCAGTGCTAGAGTACAAGGGGCGAGCTCCTATAATTCACCCCTCCACTTT. It translates to CSARVQGASSYNSPLHF.

This clonotype appeared a few times. This chain links TRBV6-1 with TRBJ2-7; 10 bases are a match to TRBD2. Germline V lookup: CDR1 MNHNS, CDR2 SASEGT. V shed 4 bases and J 5 bases; nucleotides not matched to a gene: 5. This CDR3 region has 14 residues. The CDR3 bases are TGTGCCAGCAGTGTCCTAGCGGGAGTAAACGAGCAGTACTTC. Its protein is CASSVLAGVNEQYF.

The chain joins TRBV7-6 to TRBJ2-7; the D is unclear. The CDR3 loop spans 15 amino acids. V was pared by 1 base and J by 5 bases, with 15 bases between. Germline CDR1 reads SGHVS; CDR2 reads FNYEAQ. CDR3 sequence (DNA): TGTGCCAGCAGCTTAGACCCACTGGCTACCGACGAGCAGTACTTC. It specifies CASSLDPLATDEQYF.

This clonotype was found many times. This chain uses TRBV10-3 with TRBJ2-7; D is tentatively TRBD1 or TRBD2 (5 bases each). The V end lost 11 bases, the J end lost 2 bases, and 13 bases lay between the germline ends. The CDR3 has 12 residues. Germline V lookup: CDR1 ENHRY, CDR2 SYGVKD. CDR3 sequence (DNA): TGTGCCCTCGGGGCAGATACCTACGAGCAGTACTTC. Its translation is CALGADTYEQYF.

The table lists this clonotype with a few counts. This sequence joins TRBV7-9 and TRBJ2-7, with D perhaps given as TRBD1 or TRBD2 (5 bases each). CDR1 SEHNR and CDR2 FQNEAQ come from the germline V gene (reference sequence). With 2 bases removed from V and 0 bases from J, the gap between germline ends came to 14 bases. The CDR3 length is 16 residues. CDR3 sequence reads: CASSLLREGHSYEQYF. In nucleotides, the CDR3 is TGTGCCAGCAGCTTACTCCGAGAGGGGCACTCCTACGAGCAGTACTTC.

This clonotype was counted at least ten times. V is TRBV15 and J is TRBJ1-1, with unresolved D. Deletions cut 1 base from V and 2 bases from J, with 8 bases between. From germline, CDR1 is LNHNV and CDR2 YYDKDF (reference sequence). This CDR3 region has 14 residues. Here the CDR3 reads CATSRVRINTEAFF. In DNA, the CDR3 is TGTGCCACCAGCAGAGTTAGGATAAACACTGAAGCTTTCTTT.

In this sample, this clonotype turned up many times. The chain combines TRBV6-5 with TRBJ1-2; D is unclear. The CDR3 sequence is 14 residues long. The germline gives CDR1 MNHEY, CDR2 SVGAGI. V was shortened by 0 bases and J by 6 bases, with 11 bases between the two germline ends. The CDR3 reads CASSYSSSTDGYTF. The CDR3 DNA sequence: TGTGCCAGCAGTTACTCGTCTTCCACAGATGGCTACACCTTC.

The rearrangement links TRBV11-2 to TRBJ1-2, with D possibly being TRBD1 (6 bases). This CDR3 contains 15 residues. Trimming stripped 5 bases from V and 8 bases from J, with 21 bases between. From germline, CDR1 is SGHAT and CDR2 FQNNGV. CDR3 coding DNA: TGTGCCAGCAGCGCCTTTAACAGGGATGGTGAGGGCTACACCTTC. Translation: CASSAFNRDGEGYTF.

This clonotype has a handful of counts. The chain is built from TRBV9 and TRBJ1-5; D may be TRBD1 (5 bases). Per the germline V gene, CDR1 is SGDLS and CDR2 is YYNGEE. The germline V and J ends were trimmed by 4 bases and 6 bases, with 11 bases remaining between them. The CDR3 consists of 13 residues. Here the CDR3 reads CASSSYGGQPQHF. The CDR3, as DNA: TGTGCCAGCAGCTCTTATGGGGGTCAGCCCCAGCATTTT.

The chain recombines TRBV5-1 with TRBJ2-5; D call uncertain. The CDR3 sequence is 17 residues long. Trimming took off 0 bases at V and 7 bases at J, with 22 bases between the two ends. Germline V gene data show CDR1 as SGHRS and CDR2 as YFSETQ. The CDR3 DNA reads TGCGCCAGCAGCTTGGTTGCAATAGGGTTGGTCGGCGCGACCCAGTACTTC. Translation gives CASSLVAIGLVGATQYF. Full variable domain (missing parts from reference TRBV5-1 and TRBJ2-5): KAGVTQTPRYLIKTRGQQVTLSCSPISGHRSVSWYQQTPGQGLQFLFEYFSETQRNKGNFPGRFSGRQFSNSRSEMNVSTLELGDSALYLCASSLVAIGLVGATQYFGPGTRLLVL.

This clonotype was seen at least ten times. The chain has TRBV2 and TRBJ1-3; D may be TRBD1 (5 bases). The germline V gene has CDR1 SNHLY and CDR2 FYNNEI. The V end lost 6 bases, the J end lost 0 bases, and 18 bases lay between the germline ends. CDR3 size: 17 residues. The CDR3 is CASSDQDDSFSGNTIYF. CDR3 coding DNA: TGTGCCAGCAGCGACCAAGATGACAGCTTCTCTGGAAACACCATATATTTT.

The rearrangement links TRBV12-3 or TRBV12-4 to TRBJ2-5; 12 bases agree with TRBD1. The CDR3 spans 14 residues. Germline trimming cut 5 bases from V and 6 bases from J; bases unmatched to any gene: 4. The CDR3: CASSPRDRGQTQYF. CDR3 nucleotide sequence: TGTGCCAGCAGTCCCCGGGACAGGGGGCAGACCCAGTACTTC.

The V gene is TRBV2, the J gene TRBJ1-2, with D hard to call. The CDR3 loop spans 14 amino acids. Germline V lookup: CDR1 SNHLY, CDR2 FYNNEI. V was shortened by 5 bases and J by 0 bases, with 10 bases between the two germline ends. This chain's CDR3 is CASSPLPTNYGYTF. The CDR3 DNA reads as TGTGCCAGCAGTCCGTTGCCTACTAACTATGGCTACACCTTC.

This clonotype was seen many times. This chain joins TRBV29-1 and TRBJ1-2, with a tentative D call TRBD1 (6 bases). V lost 7 bases and J 5 bases, leaving 14 bases between the germline ends. Germline values: CDR1 SQVTM, CDR2 ANQGSEA. There are 12 residues in the CDR3. The CDR3 DNA follows: TGCAGCGGGCAGGACAGTACTTATGGCTACACCTTC. Its protein is CSGQDSTYGYTF.

This chain links TRBV27 with TRBJ2-7; 7 positions agree with TRBD2. This CDR3 has 14 residues. J gave up 4 bases and V 1 base, and 4 bases lay outside the gene matches. Germline-derived CDR1 and CDR2 are MNHEY and SMNVEV (reference sequence). The CDR3: CASSLFAGEYEQYF. CDR3 DNA: TGTGCCAGCAGTTTATTTGCGGGAGAGTACGAGCAGTACTTC.

To note about this clonotype: A read error is possible here, since a much larger clone lies one base away. V usage is TRBV5-5 and J usage is TRBJ1-2, with D tentatively TRBD1 (6 bases). Germline V gene data show CDR1 as SGHKS and CDR2 as YYEKEE (reference sequence). This CDR3 comprises 13 residues. As DNA, the CDR3 is TGTGCCAGCAGCCGGGGGGCAGGCTATGGCTGCACCTTC. Protein sequence: CASSRGAGYGCTF.

This clonotype was observed once. V is TRBV2 and J is TRBJ1-6; 9 nucleotides match TRBD1. Germline V lookup: CDR1 SNHLY, CDR2 FYNNEI. The CDR3 is made up of 15 amino acids. The chain's CDR3 is CAREWTGAQNSPLHF. In nucleotides, the CDR3 is TGTGCTAGAGAATGGACAGGGGCGCAGAATTCACCCCTCCACTTT.

With regard to this clonotype: Just one base apart from a much larger clone, this may be a read error. This rearrangement joins TRBV29-1 to TRBJ2-7; TRBD1 is a possible D gene (6 bases). V was trimmed by 6 bases and J by 2 bases, leaving 17 bases between them. The CDR3 has 14 residues. CDR1 and CDR2 (germline): SQVTM, ANQGSEA. CDR3 residues: CSVGGQSSPYEQYF. The CDR3 nucleotides are TGCAGCGTCGGCGGACAGTCGTCCCCCTACGAGCAGTACTTC.

This rearrangement joins TRBV9 to TRBJ2-7; the D gene is possibly TRBD2 (5 bases). Germline V gene data show CDR1 as SGDLS and CDR2 as YYNGEE. Deletions cut 0 bases from V and 6 bases from J, with 16 bases between. CDR3 length: 15 amino acids. The CDR3 spells CASSVASSPRSEQYF. DNA for the CDR3: TGTGCCAGCAGCGTAGCGTCTAGCCCCCGCTCCGAGCAGTACTTC. Full variable domain (remainder filled in from reference TRBV9 and TRBJ2-7): DSGVTQTPKHLITATGQRVTLRCSPRSGDLSVYWYQQSLDQGLQFLIQYYNGEERAKGNILERFSAQQFPDLHSELNLSSLELGDSALYFCASSVASSPRSEQYFGPGTRLTVT.

This clonotype was found many times. The V and J genes are TRBV29-1 and TRBJ2-7; TRBD2 is a possible D gene (5 bases). V lost 5 bases, J lost 2 bases, and 16 bases lay in between. CDR3 length: 14 residues. Germline-derived CDR1 and CDR2 are SQVTM and ANQGSEA. The CDR3 loop is CSVPGTNTPYEQYF. The CDR3, as DNA: TGCAGCGTTCCGGGAACTAACACCCCCTACGAGCAGTACTTC.

The chain is built from TRBV7-3 and TRBJ2-5; perhaps TRBD2 as D (6 bases). V lost 3 bases, J lost 2 bases, and 25 bases lay in between. Germline CDR1 is SGHTA and CDR2 is FQGTGA. The CDR3 runs 19 residues. DNA for the CDR3: TGTGCCAGCAGCTTCTTCAATCAACCGACTAGAGGTGGGCAAGAGACCCAGTACTTC. Translating gives CASSFFNQPTRGGQETQYF.

A few counts support this clonotype. The chain couples TRBV6-5 to TRBJ2-7; no clear D. The CDR3 totals 13 residues. Trimming stripped 0 bases from V and 4 bases from J, with 7 bases between. Germline V CDR1 and CDR2: MNHEY, SVGAGI. The CDR3 DNA is TGTGCCAGCAGTTACTCGTCTTTTTACGAGCAGTACTTC. It translates to CASSYSSFYEQYF.

The genes are TRBV2 and TRBJ1-6; 7 nucleotides align to TRBD1. Germline trimming cut 7 bases from V and 9 bases from J; bases unmatched to any gene: 9. CDR1 and CDR2 (germline): SNHLY, FYNNEI. CDR3 size: 14 residues. The CDR3 DNA follows: TGTGCCAGCACCGAGACAGGGCCAAGTTCACCCCTCCACTTT. Translation gives CASTETGPSSPLHF.

This clonotype was recorded a few times. The rearrangement joins TRBV19 to TRBJ2-6, with D unresolved. Trimming took off 11 bases at V and 3 bases at J, with 8 bases between the two ends. The CDR3 contains 12 residues. CDR1 and CDR2 (germline): LNHDA, SQIVND (reference sequence). CDR3 loop: CASSFGANVLTF. For the CDR3, the DNA is TGTGCCTCGTCGTTTGGGGCCAACGTCCTGACTTTC. Full variable domain (remainder filled in from reference TRBV19 and TRBJ2-6): DGGITQSPKYLFRKEGQNVTLSCEQNLNHDAMYWYRQDPGQGLRLIYYSQIVNDFQKGDIAEGYSVSREKKESFPLTVTSAQKNPTAFYLCASSFGANVLTFGAGSRLTVL.

On this clonotype: A junction end diverges from the germline sequence, so it may reflect a read error. The gene calls are TRBV4-1 and TRBJ2-6; possible D gene TRBD1, 5 bases. The germline V gene has CDR1 MGHRA and CDR2 YSYEKL. CDR3 length equals 13 residues. CDR3 coding DNA: TGCGCCAGCAGCCAAGATGGGGCCGACGTCCTGACTTTC. Protein: CASSQDGADVLTF.

The V gene is TRBV14, the J gene TRBJ2-7, with 11 bases matching TRBD2. Germline values: CDR1 SGHDN, CDR2 FVKESK. The CDR3 sequence is 14 residues long. CDR3 nucleotide sequence: TGTGCTAGAGTCCCACTAGCGGGGGACTACGAGCAGTACTTC. Translation gives CARVPLAGDYEQYF.

This clonotype was found many times. CDR3 amino acids: CASRGNRGSTEAFF. CDR3 DNA: TGTGCCAGCAGGGGAAACAGGGGAAGCACTGAAGCTTTCTTT. The genes are TRBV2 and TRBJ1-1, with TRBD1 identical over 7 bases. V shed 6 bases and J 4 bases; nucleotides not matched to a gene: 8. The CDR3 contains 14 residues. From germline, CDR1 is SNHLY and CDR2 FYNNEI. Full variable domain (rest looked up from reference TRBV2 and TRBJ1-1): EPEVTQTPSHQVTQMGQEVILRCVPISNHLYFYWYRQILGQKVEFLVSFYNNEISEKSEIFDDQFSVERPDGSNFTLKIRSTKLEDSAMYFCASRGNRGSTEAFFGQGTRLTVV.

The sample holds a few counts of this clonotype. This rearrangement joins TRBV2 to TRBJ1-2, with a possible D match to TRBD1 (5 bases). This CDR3 contains 16 residues. The V end lost 8 bases, the J end lost 2 bases, and 21 bases lay between the germline ends. Germline V gives CDR1 SNHLY, CDR2 FYNNEI. CDR3 in DNA: TGTGCCAGCCTTCACGGCAGAGGGACCTTAAACTATGGCTACACCTTC. Amino acid sequence: CASLHGRGTLNYGYTF.

The chain employs TRBV5-5 and TRBJ1-6, with 8 bases fitting TRBD1. In germline, CDR1 is SGHKS, CDR2 YYEKEE (reference sequence). The junction had 4 bases not matched to a gene; V was cut back by 3 bases and J by 2 bases. The CDR3 sequence is 16 residues long. The CDR3 reads CASSSLQGAYNSPLHF. In nucleotides, the CDR3 is TGTGCCAGCAGCTCGTTACAGGGGGCCTATAATTCACCCCTCCACTTT. Together with reference TRBV5-5 and TRBJ1-6, the CDR3 gives the full variable domain: DAGVTQSPTHLIKTRGQQVTLRCSPISGHKSVSWYQQVLGQGPQFIFQYYEKEERGRGNFPDRFSARQFPNYSSELNVNALLLGDSALYLCASSSLQGAYNSPLHFGNGTRLTVT.